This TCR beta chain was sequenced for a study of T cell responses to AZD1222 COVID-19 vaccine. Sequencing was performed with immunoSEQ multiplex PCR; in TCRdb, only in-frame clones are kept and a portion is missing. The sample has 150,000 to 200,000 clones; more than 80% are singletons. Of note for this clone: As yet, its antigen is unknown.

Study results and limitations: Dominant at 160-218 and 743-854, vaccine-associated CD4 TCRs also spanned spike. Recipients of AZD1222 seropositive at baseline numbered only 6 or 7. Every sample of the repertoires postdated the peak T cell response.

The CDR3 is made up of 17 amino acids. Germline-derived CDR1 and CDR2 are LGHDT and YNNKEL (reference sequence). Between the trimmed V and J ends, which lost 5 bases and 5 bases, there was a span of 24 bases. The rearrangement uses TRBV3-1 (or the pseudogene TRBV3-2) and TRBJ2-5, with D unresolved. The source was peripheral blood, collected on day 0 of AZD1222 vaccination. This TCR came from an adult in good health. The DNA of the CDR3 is TGTGCCAGCAGCTCTCACCGCCGCAGGCGAGGTTATGAGACCCAGTACTTC. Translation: CASSSHRRRRGYETQYF.